The 23 T cell receptor beta chains below were found in one sample sequenced in a study of blood T cell repertoires in COVID-19. Assay: immunoSEQ multiplex PCR; the TCRdb copy retains only in-frame clones and omits some. The table includes about 340,000 clones, 85% to 90% detected once. Sequencing input: peripheral blood. The receptors shown here come from a woman aged 45-65 years with COVID-19, enrolled during active disease.

This clone was recorded only once. V is TRBV19 and J is TRBJ1-1, with D maybe TRBD1 (6 bases). The V end was cut by 6 bases, the J end by 0 bases, with 14 bases between. Germline loops: CDR1 LNHDA, CDR2 SQIVND (reference sequence). The length of the CDR3 is 15 residues. The CDR3 protein is CASSGGRGLNTEAFF. CDR3 nucleotide sequence: TGTGCCAGTAGCGGGGGGCGCGGGTTGAACACTGAAGCTTTCTTT.

This clone was counted once. This chain joins TRBV7-9 and TRBJ2-7; perhaps TRBD1 as D (6 bases). The germline V gene encodes CDR1 SEHNR and CDR2 FQNEAQ (reference sequence). This CDR3 spans 13 amino acids. The germline V and J ends were trimmed by 6 bases and 1 base, with 10 bases remaining between them. The CDR3 here is CASRFGQSYEQYF. In DNA form, the CDR3 reads TGTGCCAGCAGGTTCGGACAGTCCTACGAGCAGTACTTC.

The DNA for the CDR3 is TGTGCCAGCAGTTACTCCGGGGAGGGAAAAAACATTCAGTACTTC. Translation gives CASSYSGEGKNIQYF. This chain connects TRBV6-6 to TRBJ2-4; 7 bases fit TRBD2. V gave up 0 bases and J gave up 4 bases; unmatched junction bases: 3. Per the germline V gene, CDR1 is MNHNY and CDR2 is SVGAGI (reference sequence). CDR3 length equals 15 residues.

The chain uses TRBV6-5 and TRBJ1-4; TRBD1 agrees at 7 bases. Germline CDR1 reads MNHEY; CDR2 reads SVGAGI. This CDR3 contains 15 residues. Trimming cost V 9 bases and J 3 bases; bases outside gene matches: 10. The CDR3 spells CASKGGQGSNEKLFF. The CDR3 nucleotides read TGTGCCAGTAAAGGGGGCCAGGGTTCTAATGAAAAACTGTTTTTT.

This rearrangement joins TRBV6-5 to TRBJ2-7; TRBD2 might be the D (6 bases). Germline V gives CDR1 MNHEY, CDR2 SVGAGI. Trimming pared 8 bases from V and 4 bases from J, leaving 18 bases between. The CDR3 spans 14 residues. CDR3 amino acids: CASGKGLPGYEQYF. DNA for the CDR3: TGTGCCAGCGGCAAGGGACTCCCCGGTTACGAGCAGTACTTC.

The genes are TRBV5-1 and TRBJ2-7; 8 positions agree with TRBD1. Germline V CDR1 and CDR2: SGHRS, YFSETQ. The CDR3 totals 16 residues. Trimming removed 4 bases from V and 7 bases from J; junction bases left unmatched: 16. Written as DNA, the CDR3 is TGCGCCAGCAGCCCCCGGACAGGGAGCCTTCTCCTGGAGCAGTACTTC. This translates into CASSPRTGSLLLEQYF.

This clone was counted a few times. The chain is built from TRBV9 and TRBJ2-1; 9 bases match TRBD2. CDR3 length: 19 residues. V was clipped by 0 bases and J by 1 base; unmatched bases: 11. CDR1 is SGDLS and CDR2 is YYNGEE in the germline V gene. The CDR3 here is CASSVGGAGGPGSYNEQFF. The CDR3 DNA follows: TGTGCCAGCAGCGTAGGCGGTGCGGGAGGGCCAGGATCCTACAATGAGCAGTTCTTC. The whole variable domain, remainder taken from reference TRBV9 and TRBJ2-1, is DSGVTQTPKHLITATGQRVTLRCSPRSGDLSVYWYQQSLDQGLQFLIQYYNGEERAKGNILERFSAQQFPDLHSELNLSSLELGDSALYFCASSVGGAGGPGSYNEQFFGPGTRLTVL.

The chain has TRBV12-5 and TRBJ1-5; 12 bases map to TRBD1. In germline, CDR1 is LGHNT, CDR2 FRNRAP. The CDR3 spans 17 residues. After removal of 2 bases from V and 4 bases from J, the junction contained 6 bases not matched to a gene. The CDR3 sequence is CASGLRGTGGRNQPQHF. CDR3 DNA: TGTGCTAGTGGTTTGCGAGGGACAGGGGGCCGGAATCAGCCCCAGCATTTT.

J is TRBJ1-3 and V is TRBV11-2, with D hard to call. Trimming removed 1 base at V and 0 bases at J, with 7 bases between. CDR1 SGHAT and CDR2 FQNNGV come from the germline V gene. This CDR3 is built from 15 residues. As DNA, the CDR3 is TGTGCCAGCAGCTTAGGTCCCGGCTCTGGAAACACCATATATTTT. It yields the protein CASSLGPGSGNTIYF.

The CDR3, as DNA: TGTGCCAGCAGTCTCACAGGGGGCGGAAACACCATATATTTT. Translation: CASSLTGGGNTIYF. V is TRBV6-5 and J is TRBJ1-3, with TRBD1 identical over 9 bases. The CDR3 covers 14 residues. Germline V gene data show CDR1 as MNHEY and CDR2 as SVGAGI. The junction had 3 bases not matched to a gene; V was cut back by 5 bases and J by 4 bases.

The rearrangement joins TRBV5-1 to TRBJ1-1; D is ambiguous. Looked up from germline, CDR1 is SGHRS and CDR2 is YFSETQ. Trimming cost V 3 bases and J 7 bases, with 13 bases left between them. The CDR3 sequence is 13 residues long. The DNA of the CDR3 is TGCGCCAGCAGCTGGGCGGGAGGGAATGAAGCTTTCTTT. Its translation: CASSWAGGNEAFF.

The chain carries TRBV4-1 and TRBJ2-1; 14 positions match TRBD2. The CDR3 is 17 residues long. CDR1 is MGHRA, CDR2 YSYEKL, per germline. V dropped 1 base and J dropped 1; count of bases not matched to a gene: 0. CDR3 sequence reads: CASSQGTSGRSYNEQFF. DNA of the CDR3: TGCGCCAGCAGCCAAGGGACTAGCGGGAGGTCCTACAATGAGCAGTTCTTC.

This chain connects TRBV25-1 to TRBJ2-3; D is possibly TRBD2 (6 bases). From germline, CDR1 is MGHDK and CDR2 SYGVNS. This CDR3 contains 17 residues. Trimming took 3 bases from V and 2 from J, leaving 18 bases between them. The CDR3 DNA sequence: TGTGCCAGCAGTGATTACGGGACTTCTCAACTCACAGATACGCAGTATTTT. Translating gives CASSDYGTSQLTDTQYF.

The chain uses TRBV3-1 (or the pseudogene TRBV3-2) and TRBJ2-1; TRBD2 might be the D (6 bases). Germline V lookup: CDR1 LGHDT, CDR2 YNNKEL (reference sequence). Deletions cut 4 bases from V and 4 bases from J, with 20 bases between. This CDR3 has 17 amino acids. Written as DNA, the CDR3 is TGTGCCAGCAGCCTCGGGGAGGCAGGCCGGAATTACAATGAGCAGTTCTTC. Translation gives CASSLGEAGRNYNEQFF.

Remarks on this clone: Other nucleotide sequences from this sample produce the same CDR3. This chain connects TRBV19 to TRBJ1-2; 12 nucleotides agree with TRBD1. This CDR3 comprises 14 residues. Germline assignment: CDR1 LNHDA and CDR2 SQIVND (reference sequence). V dropped 5 bases and J dropped 8; count of bases not matched to a gene: 6. CDR3 sequence (DNA): TGTGCCAGTAGTGTGGGACAGGGGGCAGGCGGCTACACCTTC. Its protein product is CASSVGQGAGGYTF.

The gene calls are TRBV19 and TRBJ1-4; possibly TRBD1 for D (6 bases). The CDR3 is made up of 19 amino acids. Trimming pared 7 bases from V and 3 bases from J, leaving 27 bases between. Germline V gene data show CDR1 as LNHDA and CDR2 as SQIVND (reference sequence). The DNA for the CDR3 is TGTGCCAGTACCCAGTCTCCGGGACAATTCGGCTCGGCTAATGAAAAACTGTTTTTT. It yields the protein CASTQSPGQFGSANEKLFF. Full variable domain (remainder filled in from reference TRBV19 and TRBJ1-4): DGGITQSPKYLFRKEGQNVTLSCEQNLNHDAMYWYRQDPGQGLRLIYYSQIVNDFQKGDIAEGYSVSREKKESFPLTVTSAQKNPTAFYLCASTQSPGQFGSANEKLFFGSGTQLSVL.

The rearrangement joins TRBV7-7 to TRBJ2-7; TRBD2 is a possible D gene (6 bases). This CDR3 region has 14 residues. V shed 1 base and J shed 2 bases, with 9 bases lying between them. The germline V gene encodes CDR1 SSHAT and CDR2 FNYEAQ (reference sequence). For the CDR3, the DNA is TGTGCCAGCAGCTTAGGGCCGGGAGCCTACGAGCAGTACTTC. Residues: CASSLGPGAYEQYF.

J is TRBJ2-2 and V is TRBV24-1, with D perhaps TRBD1 (6 bases). This CDR3 has 16 residues. With 4 bases removed from V and 6 bases from J, the gap between germline ends came to 17 bases. Germline V gives CDR1 KGHDR, CDR2 SFDVKD. The CDR3 DNA sequence: TGTGCCACCAGTGACTACAGGGAGAACTCCGCCGGGGAGCTGTTTTTT. Encoded protein: CATSDYRENSAGELFF.

This chain connects TRBV14 to TRBJ1-2; D ambiguous. Per germline, CDR1 SGHDN and CDR2 FVKESK. V was cut by 0 bases and J by 3 bases, with 14 bases left in between. This CDR3 region has 16 residues. CDR3 sequence: CASSQDSGGIDYGYTF. The CDR3 nucleotides are TGTGCCAGCAGCCAAGATAGTGGTGGTATCGACTATGGCTACACCTTC.

V and J are TRBV7-5 and TRBJ2-1; TRBD1 reflects the table's D call only, with no check against the DNA. TRBV7-5 is annotated as a pseudogene. CDR3 length equals 17 residues. The CDR3 DNA follows: TGTGCCGGATTCGTCACAGGGGGCTGGGGCTCCTACAATGAGCAGTTCTTC. Translating gives CAGFVTGGWGSYNEQFF.

This sequence joins TRBV2 and TRBJ1-1; unclear D gene. The V and J ends lost 6 bases and 3 bases respectively, with 17 bases between them. This CDR3 comprises 15 residues. Germline assignment: CDR1 SNHLY and CDR2 FYNNEI. The chain's CDR3 is CASRARWGGYTEAFF. Here the CDR3 DNA reads TGTGCCAGCAGGGCCCGGTGGGGAGGGTACACTGAAGCTTTCTTT.

V gene TRBV15 combines with J gene TRBJ2-3; 11 bases fit TRBD2. The trim removed 3 bases at V and 1 base at J, leaving 9 bases unmatched. The germline V gene has CDR1 LNHNV and CDR2 YYDKDF (reference sequence). This CDR3 has 18 residues. Here the CDR3 DNA reads TGTGCCACCAGCAGTGGGATTAAGACTAGCGGGGGCACAGATACGCAGTATTTT. Its translation: CATSSGIKTSGGTDTQYF.

The chain has TRBV7-2 and TRBJ1-1, with 9 bases aligning to TRBD1. Per germline, CDR1 SGHTA and CDR2 FQGNSA. The length of the CDR3 is 15 residues. Germline trimming cut 5 bases from V and 1 base from J; bases unmatched to any gene: 5. DNA for the CDR3: TGTGCCAGCAGCCGGGACAGGGATAGGAACACTGAAGCTTTCTTT. Protein product: CASSRDRDRNTEAFF.